A selection of T cell receptor beta chains follows, all from one sample in a study of shared clonotypes between healthy human individuals. Measured with immunoSEQ multiplex PCR; TCRdb has only the in-frame clones, and not every one. This table holds about a million clones, 70% to 85% found once. The sample was memory CD4+ T cells from PBMCs. The receptors stem from a man between 18 and 35 years old in good health. Some clones in this sample may be carry-over from other donors' samples. Each CDR3 is given with its conserved first and last residue.

CASSSRPGGDQPQHF | TRBJ1-5 | TRBV9
CASSWNRAHDEQYF | TRBJ2-7 | TRBV27
CASTPWGAGAANEQFF | TRBJ2-1 | TRBV19
CASSQEPQETQYF | TRBJ2-5 | TRBV14
CASSLFTGQFYGYTF | TRBJ1-2 | TRBV5-6
CASSIDTSNEKLFF | TRBJ1-4 | TRBV7-2
CASSFGTSNQPQHF | TRBJ1-5 | TRBV11-2
CASSQQGALTEQYF | TRBJ2-7 | TRBV2
CAWNRALNTEAFF | TRBJ1-1 | TRBV30
CASSFRYYEQYF | TRBJ2-7 | TRBV28
CASSTRSFQGFF | TRBJ2-1 | TRBV28
CASSYGRQDSYEQYF | TRBJ2-7 | TRBV6-5
CASSTTGGADYGYTF | TRBJ1-2 | TRBV5-1
CASRQGNQPQHF | TRBJ1-5 | TRBV28
CASSLWSGGGNTIYF | TRBJ1-3 | TRBV28
CASSYLTGQETQYF | TRBJ2-5 | TRBV6-5
CASSSAAENYGYTF | TRBJ1-2 | TRBV19
CSVELAVETQYF | TRBJ2-5 | TRBV29-1
CASSPLLATGETQYF | TRBJ2-5 | TRBV23-1
CASSPGYEQFF | TRBJ2-1 | TRBV6-6
CASSQDLPNEKLFF | TRBJ1-4 | TRBV5-1
CASSRKQGQPQHF | TRBJ1-5 | TRBV11-3
CASSDRRRTNYGYTF | TRBJ1-2 | TRBV2
CASSRQGRDEQFF | TRBJ2-1 | TRBV28
CAISGGTYEQYF | TRBJ2-7 | TRBV10-3
CSVDSFEGANVLTF | TRBJ2-6 | TRBV29-1
CASSPTQLLNYGYTF | TRBJ1-2 | TRBV4-2
CASSFPPGQGRPGELFF | TRBJ2-2 | TRBV5-4
CASSDRTASSYNEQFF | TRBJ2-1 | TRBV6-4
CASKVRTNTGELFF | TRBJ2-2 | TRBV6-6
CASSGLAGEQYF | TRBJ2-7 | TRBV9
CASSSGTADSTEAFF | TRBJ1-1 | TRBV11-3
CASSQDRGLRGYTF | TRBJ1-2 | TRBV5-6
CASSLATGFTGELFF | TRBJ2-2 | TRBV5-1
CASSPDWSFGELFF | TRBJ2-2 | TRBV7-9
CASSLEGASEAFF | TRBJ1-1 | TRBV18
CASSFDTLQGGEQYF | TRBJ2-7 | TRBV28
CASSPDRGAEAFF | TRBJ1-1 | TRBV18
CASSSLAGVSNEQFF | TRBJ2-1 | TRBV6-6
CASTQGDALGPQHF | TRBJ1-5 | TRBV2
CASSTSVSSTDTQYF | TRBJ2-3 | TRBV7-9
CASTFDRLELNTEAFF | TRBJ1-1 | TRBV5-1
CASSPGAQAGSHRNEQFF | TRBJ2-1 | TRBV4-1
CASTPGGGTYEQYF | TRBJ2-7 | TRBV28
CASRGTGRQDQPQHF | TRBJ1-5 | TRBV6-1
CASSYSGQGANEQFF | TRBJ2-1 | TRBV6-5
CAWSEDGNQPQHF | TRBJ1-5 | TRBV30
CSARAPFEAFF | TRBJ1-1 | TRBV20-1
CASSLSTAETQYF | TRBJ2-5 | TRBV28
CASSFAISSYNEQFF | TRBJ2-1 | TRBV5-4
CASSRSSGEQFF | TRBJ2-1 | TRBV18
CASSLDRDTEAFF | TRBJ1-1 | TRBV18
CASSAGLVNTGELFF | TRBJ2-2 | TRBV11-3
CASSFGTTSTDTQYF | TRBJ2-3 | TRBV5-1
CALTGDTTEAFF | TRBJ1-1 | TRBV30
CATRSSTGKVEAGELFF | TRBJ2-2 | TRBV4-1
CASSPQLNTEAFF | TRBJ1-1 | TRBV5-1
CASSLATEQYF | TRBJ2-7 | TRBV7-2
CASSQDGLAGDEQYF | TRBJ2-7 | TRBV4-2